This T cell receptor beta chain was profiled in a study of blood T cells in healthy people across ages. A minimum of 5 micrograms of total RNA was extracted per sample. The trim removed 6 bases at V and 4 bases at J, leaving 6 bases unmatched. This CDR3 is 15 amino acids long. Germline V gene lookup returns CDR1 MDHEN and CDR2 SYDVKM. Study-wide results and limits: With unsorted PBMCs, a conclusive comparison of naive versus antigen-experienced cells was not possible. The long-lived group displayed more naive CD4+ cells, plus higher diversity, than the aged donors did.

Details on this clonotype: Its antigen is not identified.

A J-beta primer mix and a sample-barcoded 5' primer were used in a second PCR of roughly 6 to 12 cycles. Per-sample output comprised a minimum of 2.5 million paired-end reads containing CDR3. TCRdb redid the calling of the 5' RACE reads with MiXCR, one entry per CDR3 protein. The table records some 710,000 distinct CDR3 sequences, about 46% of them present only once. The chain links TRBV28 to TRBJ2-6; TRBD1 agrees at 7 bases. The sequence came from an elderly man in good health. Sequenced input: blood. CDR3 sequence (DNA): TGTGCCAGCAGCCCGACAGGGTACGGGGCCAACGTCCTGACTTTC. Its translation: CASSPTGYGANVLTF.